The sequence of this TCR beta chain was determined in a study of T cells in Graves' hyperthyroidism and ophthalmopathy. RNA transcripts provided the source from which TCR beta CDR3 regions were amplified. Researchers ran a first-round RT-PCR on the TCR CDR3 using the HTBI primer set. In TCRdb, the multiplex PCR reads were re-called with MiXCR into one record per CDR3 protein. The data contain a few hundred thousand distinct CDR3 sequences, 15% to 19% of them singletons. Graves' hyperthyroidism showing no ophthalmopathy progression within 18 months was considered stable. A patient was excluded if there was uncontrolled infection, other autoimmune disease, pregnancy or lactation. The source of the PBMCs was 9.5 to 10 ml of fresh peripheral blood. Germline CDR1 and CDR2: KGHSH and LQKENI. V was clipped by 2 bases and J by 8 bases, with 18 bases between them. CDR3 length: 15 residues.

The rearrangement joins TRBV18 to TRBJ1-2; D unresolved. What was sequenced was blood. This receptor was taken from a woman in her twenties or thirties with Graves' hyperthyroidism. Written as DNA, the CDR3 is TGTGCCAGCTCACCAGAGTGGACTCAAACCAGGGGCTACACCTTC. This translates into CASSPEWTQTRGYTF.